Listed here are 25 T cell receptor beta chains from one sample, sequenced in a study of blood T cells in healthy people across ages. A J-beta primer mix and a sample-barcoded 5' primer were used in a second PCR of roughly 6 to 12 cycles. TCRdb reanalysed the 5' RACE reads using MiXCR and keeps one entry per CDR3 protein. The data show roughly 1,500,000 distinct CDR3 sequences, around 42% seen once. The sample was blood. These receptors came from a woman between 18 and 29 years old in good health.

J is TRBJ2-7 and V is TRBV12-3 or TRBV12-4; no firm D call. The CDR3 contains 15 residues. Trimming took off 7 bases at V and 0 bases at J, with 16 bases between the two ends. The CDR3 sequence is CASTRLGLRSYEQYF. As DNA, the CDR3 is TGTGCCAGCACCCGACTTGGGCTTCGCTCCTACGAGCAGTACTTC.

The rearrangement links TRBV11-2 to TRBJ2-7; TRBD1 is a possible D gene (6 bases). This CDR3 spans 15 amino acids. Deletions cut 6 bases from V and 6 bases from J, with 21 bases between. The V gene's germline CDR1 is SGHAT and CDR2 FQNNGV. CDR3: CASSEIRGSVGEQYF. DNA for the CDR3: TGTGCCAGCAGTGAAATCAGGGGTTCCGTGGGCGAGCAGTACTTC.

V and J are TRBV4-1 and TRBJ2-1, with no clear D. CDR3 length: 18 residues. CDR1 and CDR2 from the germline V gene are MGHRA and YSYEKL. Trimming cost V 2 bases and J 2 bases, with 19 bases left between them. CDR3 coding DNA: TGCGCCAGCAGCCAATTGAGCTTGGTGGGGTTCCCCTACAATGAGCAGTTCTTC. Its translation: CASSQLSLVGFPYNEQFF.

The V gene is TRBV12-3 or TRBV12-4, the J gene TRBJ2-7; no clear D gene. There are 13 residues in the CDR3. V shed 5 bases and J shed 1 base, with 9 bases lying between them. The CDR3 DNA reads as TGTGCCAGCAGTGTGTCTAAGTCCTACGAGCAGTACTTC. It is translated as CASSVSKSYEQYF.

This sequence joins TRBV28 and TRBJ1-5; D is perhaps TRBD1 (6 bases). Germline CDR1 reads MDHEN; CDR2 reads SYDVKM. The CDR3 has 13 amino acids. Trimming left V 5 bases short and J 6 bases short, with 11 bases between. Here the CDR3 DNA reads TGTGCCAGCAGTAGAAGGGGGGCTCAGCCCCAGCATTTT. Its protein is CASSRRGAQPQHF. Together with reference TRBV28 and TRBJ1-5, the CDR3 gives the full variable domain: DVKVTQSSRYLVKRTGEKVFLECVQDMDHENMFWYRQDPGLGLRLIYFSYDVKMKEKGDIPEGYSVSREKKERFSLILESASTNQTSMYLCASSRRGAQPQHFGDGTRLSIL.

As regards this clonotype: Since a much larger clone is just one base distant, this may be a read error. The V gene is TRBV21-1, the J gene TRBJ2-7. TRBV21-1 is a pseudogene. This CDR3 is 11 amino acids long. CDR3 in DNA: TGTGCCAGCAGCCCTCAATACGTGCAGTACTTC. This codes for CASSPQYVQYF.

The chain recombines TRBV5-5 with TRBJ2-1; 8 bases line up with TRBD2. J lost 7 bases, V lost 0 bases, and 6 bases had no gene match. Per germline, CDR1 SGHKS and CDR2 YYEKEE (reference sequence). The CDR3 loop spans 15 amino acids. The chain's CDR3 is CASSLGRTSNNEQFF. In nucleotides, the CDR3 is TGTGCCAGCAGCTTGGGCCGGACTAGCAATAATGAGCAGTTCTTC.

The chain couples TRBV6-5 to TRBJ1-4; no clear D gene. The V gene's germline CDR1 is MNHEY and CDR2 SVGAGI. The CDR3 extends over 14 amino acids. The germline V and J ends were trimmed by 8 bases and 1 base, with 11 bases remaining between them. In nucleotides, the CDR3 is TGTGCCAGCGGCCGGGGAATAACTAATGAAAAACTGTTTTTT. Its translation: CASGRGITNEKLFF.

The J gene is TRBJ2-4, the V gene TRBV21-1; the table assigns TRBD1, which was not confirmed against the DNA. The closer fit of TRBJ2-7 to the DNA end suggests the J call may be wrong. TRBV21-1 counts as a pseudogene. The CDR3 length is 11 residues. The CDR3 nucleotides read TGTGCCAGGTCCCCCGACCGCGAGCAGTACTTC. Protein product: CARSPDREQYF.

This clonotype was seen a few times. V is TRBV3-1 and J is TRBJ2-3, with unresolved D. Germline V lookup: CDR1 LGHDT, CDR2 YNNKEL (reference sequence). V shed 0 bases and J shed 2 bases, with 6 bases lying between them. This CDR3 has 14 amino acids. CDR3 coding DNA: TGTGCCAGCAGCCAAGAGGCTACCACAGATACGCAGTATTTT. Protein: CASSQEATTDTQYF.

This clonotype was observed at least ten times. The chain has TRBV9 and TRBJ1-2, with a tentative D call TRBD1 (5 bases). Trimming pared 0 bases from V and 6 bases from J, leaving 15 bases between. The length of the CDR3 is 15 residues. Germline CDR1 and CDR2: SGDLS and YYNGEE. CDR3 loop: CASSVVPGGGDGYTF. The DNA for the CDR3 is TGTGCCAGCAGCGTAGTACCCGGGGGAGGGGATGGCTACACCTTC.

With respect to this clonotype: The junction shows a germline mismatch at one end, possibly a read error. The rearrangement links TRBV16 to TRBJ2-1; D is unclear. From germline, CDR1 is KGHSY and CDR2 FQNENV. The CDR3 consists of 12 residues. The CDR3 reads CAGSPKGNEQFF. DNA for the CDR3: TGTGCCGGCAGCCCCAAGGGCAATGAGCAGTTCTTC.

This rearrangement joins TRBV11-2 to TRBJ1-2; D call uncertain. Trimming took 0 bases from V and 0 from J, leaving 8 bases between them. Germline loops: CDR1 SGHAT, CDR2 FQNNGV. The CDR3 consists of 15 residues. The CDR3, as DNA: TGTGCCAGCAGCTTAGAAGCGGCCGCTAACTATGGCTACACCTTC. It encodes CASSLEAAANYGYTF.

This rearrangement joins TRBV20-1 to TRBJ2-3; 12 nucleotides match TRBD2. With 0 bases clipped from V and 2 bases from J, the junction kept 6 bases outside the gene matches. Germline V gives CDR1 DFQATT, CDR2 SNEGSKA (reference sequence). This CDR3 comprises 17 residues. The CDR3 nucleotides are TGCAGTGCTAGAGATCAAACTAGCGGGAGGTACACAGATACGCAGTATTTT. Its translation is CSARDQTSGRYTDTQYF.

This chain joins TRBV5-1 and TRBJ2-2, with 7 bases that match TRBD1. This CDR3 has 14 residues. Per the germline V gene, CDR1 is SGHRS and CDR2 is YFSETQ. Germline trimming cut 2 bases from V and 6 bases from J; bases unmatched to any gene: 4. This CDR3 is CASSFTGVAGELFF. CDR3 DNA sequence: TGCGCCAGCAGCTTCACAGGGGTTGCCGGGGAGCTGTTTTTT. Together with reference TRBV5-1 and TRBJ2-2, the CDR3 gives the full variable domain: KAGVTQTPRYLIKTRGQQVTLSCSPISGHRSVSWYQQTPGQGLQFLFEYFSETQRNKGNFPGRFSGRQFSNSRSEMNVSTLELGDSALYLCASSFTGVAGELFFGEGSRLTVL.

This sequence joins TRBV9 and TRBJ2-7; possible D gene TRBD1, 5 bases. This CDR3 comprises 13 residues. The germline V gene has CDR1 SGDLS and CDR2 YYNGEE. Trimming removed 4 bases at V and 2 bases at J, with 10 bases between. This CDR3 reads CASSRGFPYEQYF. CDR3 DNA: TGTGCCAGCAGCAGGGGTTTTCCCTACGAGCAGTACTTC. Full variable domain (missing parts from reference TRBV9 and TRBJ2-7): DSGVTQTPKHLITATGQRVTLRCSPRSGDLSVYWYQQSLDQGLQFLIQYYNGEERAKGNILERFSAQQFPDLHSELNLSSLELGDSALYFCASSRGFPYEQYFGPGTRLTVT.

Only a few counts were recorded for this clonotype. V is TRBV13 and J is TRBJ2-5; D is ambiguous. V lost 1 base and J lost 3, with 9 bases in between. The germline gives CDR1 PRHDT, CDR2 FYEKMQ (reference sequence). The CDR3 loop spans 14 amino acids. CDR3 DNA sequence: TGTGCCAGCAGCTTAGCAGGAGTTAAAGAGACCCAGTACTTC. Translating it yields CASSLAGVKETQYF.

The chain combines TRBV20-1 with TRBJ2-1; D call uncertain. The CDR3 runs 12 residues. Germline CDR1 is DFQATT and CDR2 is SNEGSKA (reference sequence). The V and J ends lost 6 bases and 8 bases respectively, with 14 bases between them. CDR3 loop: CSARRSFDEQFF. As DNA, the CDR3 is TGCAGTGCCCGTAGAAGTTTCGATGAGCAGTTCTTC.

This clonotype was counted only a few times. The chain combines TRBV28 with TRBJ2-1, with TRBD1 matching over 7 bases. CDR1 MDHEN and CDR2 SYDVKM come from the germline V gene. The J segment lost 5 bases and the V segment lost 5 bases, leaving 9 bases of the junction unmatched. This CDR3 has 15 residues. The CDR3 protein is CASSKRGPGNNEQFF. The CDR3 DNA reads as TGTGCCAGCAGTAAAAGGGGGCCTGGGAACAATGAGCAGTTCTTC.

This clonotype has only one observation. The rearrangement uses TRBV6-1 and TRBJ2-2; perhaps TRBD2 as D (5 bases). The V gene lost 6 bases and the J gene lost 3 bases, with 14 bases spanning the gap. The CDR3 is made up of 15 amino acids. CDR1 is MNHNS and CDR2 is SASEGT in the germline V gene. In DNA form, the CDR3 reads TGTGCCAGCAGCGTCGGAGGAGTGGACACCGGGGAGCTGTTTTTT. Protein product: CASSVGGVDTGELFF.

This clonotype has more than one count but fewer than ten. The chain links TRBV7-2 to TRBJ1-4, with 7 positions matching TRBD1. Germline loops: CDR1 SGHTA, CDR2 FQGNSA. Germline trimming cut 4 bases from V and 0 bases from J; bases unmatched to any gene: 5. The CDR3 covers 16 residues. This CDR3 is CASSSRDSPTNEKLFF. CDR3 bases: TGTGCCAGCAGCTCCCGGGACAGCCCAACTAATGAAAAACTGTTTTTT.

This chain links TRBV10-1 with TRBJ2-1; 11 nucleotides match TRBD2. Trimming took 5 bases from V and 10 from J; bases not matched to a gene: 13. The CDR3 totals 16 residues. Germline V gives CDR1 WNHNN, CDR2 SYGVQD (reference sequence). CDR3 in DNA: TGCGCCAGCAGTTATAGCGGGGGGGCCGATTTCCGAGAGCAGTTCTTC. Its protein product is CASSYSGGADFREQFF.

V gene TRBV30 combines with J gene TRBJ2-1, with TRBD1 matching 7 bases. The CDR3 sequence is 14 residues long. V was pared by 3 bases and J by 2 bases, with 4 bases of the junction left unmatched. From germline, CDR1 is GTSNPN and CDR2 SVGIG (reference sequence). CDR3 coding DNA: TGTGCCTGGAGATTTGGGACAGCCTACAATGAGCAGTTCTTC. Amino acids: CAWRFGTAYNEQFF. Using reference TRBV30 and TRBJ2-1 for the parts outside the CDR3, the full variable domain is SQTIHQWPATLVQPVGSPLSLECTVEGTSNPNLYWYRQAAGRGLQLLFYSVGIGQISSEVPQNLSASRPQDRQFILSSKKLLLSDSGFYLCAWRFGTAYNEQFFGPGTRLTVL.

This rearrangement joins TRBV6-1 to TRBJ1-2, with D possibly TRBD1 on 5 matching bases. The germline CDR1 and CDR2 sequences are MNHNS and SASEGT. The V end was cut by 2 bases, the J end by 4 bases, with 11 bases between. This CDR3 has 14 amino acids. The chain's CDR3 is CASSEPGLGYGYTF. The CDR3 coding sequence is TGTGCCAGCAGTGAACCAGGGCTAGGCTATGGCTACACCTTC.

This clonotype showed up just a few times. The chain combines TRBV12-3 or TRBV12-4 with TRBJ2-3, with no clear D. The CDR3 runs to 16 residues. The V end was cut by 4 bases, the J end by 0 bases, with 14 bases between. CDR3 loop: CASSSMSLRSTDTQYF. The CDR3 nucleotides read TGTGCCAGCAGTTCGATGAGCCTACGTAGCACAGATACGCAGTATTTT.